This TCR beta chain was recorded in a study of blood T cell repertoires in COVID-19. Study information: Acute and convalescent COVID-19 samples came from the United States, Italy and Spain. T cells, B-cell-depleted T cells, or PBMCs provided the cDNA or gDNA that served as material.

Repertoires were generated with immunoSEQ multiplex PCR, while TCRdb's copy carries only in-frame clones and drops some. The sample gives about 210,000 clones, more than 75% of which show up once; around 3.1% is in the top ten. This sequence was found in a man in his sixties with acute or convalescent COVID-19. The sequenced material came from peripheral blood.

The CDR3 nucleotides are TGTGCCAGTAGTATGGGACTAGCGGGGGGCACAGATACGCAGTATTTT. Its protein product is CASSMGLAGGTDTQYF. The chain couples TRBV19 to TRBJ2-3; 14 positions agree with TRBD2. This CDR3 contains 16 residues. The germline V gene has CDR1 LNHDA and CDR2 SQIVND (reference sequence). The V gene end was trimmed by 3 bases and the J gene end by 1 base; junction bases not matched to a gene: 0.